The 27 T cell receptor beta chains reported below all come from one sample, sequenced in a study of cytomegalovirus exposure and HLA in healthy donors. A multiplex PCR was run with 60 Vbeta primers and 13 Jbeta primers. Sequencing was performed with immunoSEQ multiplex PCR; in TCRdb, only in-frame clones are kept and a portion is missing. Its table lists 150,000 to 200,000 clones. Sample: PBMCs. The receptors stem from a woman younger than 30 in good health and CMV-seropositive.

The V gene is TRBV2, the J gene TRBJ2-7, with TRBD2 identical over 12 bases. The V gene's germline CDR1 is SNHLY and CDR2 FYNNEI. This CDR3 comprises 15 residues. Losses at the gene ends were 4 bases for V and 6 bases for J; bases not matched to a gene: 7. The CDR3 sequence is CASSGLAGELGEQYF. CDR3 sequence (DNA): TGTGCCAGCAGTGGACTAGCGGGGGAATTGGGCGAGCAGTACTTC. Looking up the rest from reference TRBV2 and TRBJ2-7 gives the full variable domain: EPEVTQTPSHQVTQMGQEVILRCVPISNHLYFYWYRQILGQKVEFLVSFYNNEISEKSEIFDDQFSVERPDGSNFTLKIRSTKLEDSAMYFCASSGLAGELGEQYFGPGTRLTVT.

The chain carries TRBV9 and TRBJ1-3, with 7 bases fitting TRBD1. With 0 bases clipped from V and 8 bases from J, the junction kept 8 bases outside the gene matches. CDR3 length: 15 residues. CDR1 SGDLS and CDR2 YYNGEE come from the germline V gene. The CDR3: CASSVGWQGDYTIYF. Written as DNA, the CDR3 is TGTGCCAGCAGCGTAGGATGGCAGGGGGACTACACCATATATTTT.

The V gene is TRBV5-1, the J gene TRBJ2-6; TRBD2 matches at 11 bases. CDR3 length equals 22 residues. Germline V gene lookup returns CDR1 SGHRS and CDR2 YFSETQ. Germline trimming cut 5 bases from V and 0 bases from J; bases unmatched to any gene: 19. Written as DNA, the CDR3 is TGCGCCAGCAGACAACCGCGACAGGGTACTAGCGGGGGCCTCTCTGGGGCCAACGTCCTGACTTTC. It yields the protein CASRQPRQGTSGGLSGANVLTF.

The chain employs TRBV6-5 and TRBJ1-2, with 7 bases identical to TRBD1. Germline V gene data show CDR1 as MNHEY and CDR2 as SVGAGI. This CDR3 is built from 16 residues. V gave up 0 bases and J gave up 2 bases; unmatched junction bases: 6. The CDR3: CASSYSSGTANYGYTF. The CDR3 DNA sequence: TGTGCCAGCAGTTACTCGTCCGGGACAGCCAACTATGGCTACACCTTC.

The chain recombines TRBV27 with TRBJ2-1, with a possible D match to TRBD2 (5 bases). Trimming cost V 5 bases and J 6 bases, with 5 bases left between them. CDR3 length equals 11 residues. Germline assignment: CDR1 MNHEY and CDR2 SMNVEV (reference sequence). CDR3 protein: CASSGGNEQFF. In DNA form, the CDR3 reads TGTGCCAGCAGTGGAGGCAATGAGCAGTTCTTC.

The CDR3 bases are TGTGCCAGCAGCTTAACCCGTCAGGGCACTGAAGCTTTCTTT. Protein: CASSLTRQGTEAFF. The chain has TRBV7-2 and TRBJ1-1; tentative D call: TRBD1 (5 bases). V lost 2 bases to trimming and J lost 4 bases, with 11 bases between them. In germline, CDR1 is SGHTA, CDR2 FQGNSA. The length of the CDR3 is 14 residues.

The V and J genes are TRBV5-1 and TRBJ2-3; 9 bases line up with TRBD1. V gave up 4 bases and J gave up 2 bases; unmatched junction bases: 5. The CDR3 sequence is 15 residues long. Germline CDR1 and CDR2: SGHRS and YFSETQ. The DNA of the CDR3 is TGCGCCAGCAGCAAGGGACAGGGAGTCACAGATACGCAGTATTTT. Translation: CASSKGQGVTDTQYF.

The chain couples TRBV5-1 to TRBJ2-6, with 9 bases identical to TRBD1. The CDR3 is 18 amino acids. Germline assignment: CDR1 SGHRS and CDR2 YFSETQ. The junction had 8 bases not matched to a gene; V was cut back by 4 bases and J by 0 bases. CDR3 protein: CASSLTGGVGSGANVLTF. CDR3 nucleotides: TGCGCCAGCAGCCTGACAGGGGGAGTCGGCTCTGGGGCCAACGTCCTGACTTTC.

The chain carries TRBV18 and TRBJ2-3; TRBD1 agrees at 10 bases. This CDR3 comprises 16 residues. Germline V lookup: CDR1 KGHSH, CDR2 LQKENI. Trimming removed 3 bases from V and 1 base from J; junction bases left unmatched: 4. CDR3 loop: CASSPGTGAGTDTQYF. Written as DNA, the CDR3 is TGTGCCAGCTCACCGGGGACAGGGGCTGGCACAGATACGCAGTATTTT.

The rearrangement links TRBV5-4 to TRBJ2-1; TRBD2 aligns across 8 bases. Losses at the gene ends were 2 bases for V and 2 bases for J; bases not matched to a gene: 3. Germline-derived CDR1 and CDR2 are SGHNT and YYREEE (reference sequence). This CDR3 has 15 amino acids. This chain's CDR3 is CASSLRGGPYNEQFF. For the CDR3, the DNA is TGTGCCAGCAGCTTACGCGGGGGGCCCTACAATGAGCAGTTCTTC.

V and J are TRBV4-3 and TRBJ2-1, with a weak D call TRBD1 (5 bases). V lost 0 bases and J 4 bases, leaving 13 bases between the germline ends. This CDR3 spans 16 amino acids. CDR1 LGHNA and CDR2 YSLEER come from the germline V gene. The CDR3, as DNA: TGCGCCAGCAGCCAAGAGGTCACAGGATTATACAATGAGCAGTTCTTC. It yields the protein CASSQEVTGLYNEQFF.

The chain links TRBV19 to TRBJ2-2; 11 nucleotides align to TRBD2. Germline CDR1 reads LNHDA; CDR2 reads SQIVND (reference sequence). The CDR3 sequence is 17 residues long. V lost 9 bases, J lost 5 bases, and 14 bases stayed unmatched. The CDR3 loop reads CARGAPGTSGDTGELFF. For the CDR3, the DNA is TGTGCCAGGGGGGCCCCGGGGACTAGCGGAGATACCGGGGAGCTGTTTTTT.

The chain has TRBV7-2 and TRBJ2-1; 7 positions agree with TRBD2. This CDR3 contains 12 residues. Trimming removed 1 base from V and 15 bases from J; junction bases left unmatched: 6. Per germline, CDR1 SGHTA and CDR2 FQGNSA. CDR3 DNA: TGTGCCAGCAGCTTAGGCGGGAGAGCGATGTTCTTC. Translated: CASSLGGRAMFF.

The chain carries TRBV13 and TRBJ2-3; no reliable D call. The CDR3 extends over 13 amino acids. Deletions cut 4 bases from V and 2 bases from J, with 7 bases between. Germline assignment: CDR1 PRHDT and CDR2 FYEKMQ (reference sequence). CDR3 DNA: TGTGCCAGCAGCTCAGTCCTCACAGATACGCAGTATTTT. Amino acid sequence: CASSSVLTDTQYF.

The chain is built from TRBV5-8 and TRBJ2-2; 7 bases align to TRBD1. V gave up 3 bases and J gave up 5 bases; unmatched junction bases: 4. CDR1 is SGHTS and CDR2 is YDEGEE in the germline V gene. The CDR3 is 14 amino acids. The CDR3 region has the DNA TGTGCCAGCAGCTGGGAACAGGGGACCGGGGAGCTGTTTTTT. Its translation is CASSWEQGTGELFF.

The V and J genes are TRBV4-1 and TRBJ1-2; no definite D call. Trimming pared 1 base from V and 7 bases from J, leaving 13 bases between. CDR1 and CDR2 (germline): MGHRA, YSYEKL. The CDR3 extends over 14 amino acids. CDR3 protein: CASSQVGVRGGYTF. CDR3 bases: TGCGCCAGCAGCCAAGTCGGGGTCCGGGGTGGCTACACCTTC.

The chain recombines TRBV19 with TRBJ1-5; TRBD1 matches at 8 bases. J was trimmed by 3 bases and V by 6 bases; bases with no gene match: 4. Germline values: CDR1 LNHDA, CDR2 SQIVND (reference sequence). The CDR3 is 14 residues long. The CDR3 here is CASRTDRDNQPQHF. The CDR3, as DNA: TGTGCCAGTAGAACGGACAGGGACAATCAGCCCCAGCATTTT.

The CDR3 region is CAWAPGVGAANTEAFF. The CDR3 region has the DNA TGTGCCTGGGCTCCTGGAGTTGGGGCAGCGAACACTGAAGCTTTCTTT. The rearrangement links TRBV30 to TRBJ1-1, with a weak D call TRBD1 (5 bases). Per the germline V gene, CDR1 is GTSNPN and CDR2 is SVGIG (reference sequence). The CDR3 totals 16 residues. The V end lost 5 bases, the J end lost 1 base, and 20 bases lay between the germline ends.

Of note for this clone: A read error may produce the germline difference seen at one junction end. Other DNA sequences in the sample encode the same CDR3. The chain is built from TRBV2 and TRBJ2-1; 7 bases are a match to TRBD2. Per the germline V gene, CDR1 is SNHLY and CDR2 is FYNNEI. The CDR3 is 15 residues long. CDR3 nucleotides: TGTGCCAGCAGTGAACTGGCGGGGGATTACAACGAGCAGTTCTTC. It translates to CASSELAGDYNEQFF.

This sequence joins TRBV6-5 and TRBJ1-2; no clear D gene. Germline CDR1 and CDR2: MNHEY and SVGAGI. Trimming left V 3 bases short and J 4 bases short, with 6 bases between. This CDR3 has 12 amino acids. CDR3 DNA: TGTGCCAGCAGTTATGGAGTCTATGGCTACACCTTC. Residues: CASSYGVYGYTF.

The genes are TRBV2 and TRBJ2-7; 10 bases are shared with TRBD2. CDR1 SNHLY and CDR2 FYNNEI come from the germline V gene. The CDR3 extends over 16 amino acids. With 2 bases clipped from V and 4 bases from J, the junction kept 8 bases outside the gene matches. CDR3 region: CASSEQASGSGYEQYF. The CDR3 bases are TGTGCCAGCAGTGAACAGGCTAGCGGGAGTGGGTACGAGCAGTACTTC.

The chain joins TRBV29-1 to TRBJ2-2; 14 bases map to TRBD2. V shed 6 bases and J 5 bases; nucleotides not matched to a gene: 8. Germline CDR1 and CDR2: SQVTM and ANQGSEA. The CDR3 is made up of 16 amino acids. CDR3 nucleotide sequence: TGCAGCGTCTCCCCGGGGACTAGCGGGAGAACCGGGGAGCTGTTTTTT. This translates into CSVSPGTSGRTGELFF.

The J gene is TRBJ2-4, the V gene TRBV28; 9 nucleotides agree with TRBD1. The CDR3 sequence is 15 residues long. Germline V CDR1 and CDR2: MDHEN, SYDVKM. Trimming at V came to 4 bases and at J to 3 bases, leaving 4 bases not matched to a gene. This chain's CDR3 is CASSSGQGSKNIQYF. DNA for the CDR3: TGTGCCAGCAGTTCCGGACAGGGGAGCAAAAACATTCAGTACTTC.

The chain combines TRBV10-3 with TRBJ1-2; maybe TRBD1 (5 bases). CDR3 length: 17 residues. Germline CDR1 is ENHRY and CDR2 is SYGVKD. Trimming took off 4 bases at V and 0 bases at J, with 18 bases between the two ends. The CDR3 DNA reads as TGTGCCATCAGTGCAGTTGAAGCCAGGGCTTCTAACTATGGCTACACCTTC. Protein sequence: CAISAVEARASNYGYTF.

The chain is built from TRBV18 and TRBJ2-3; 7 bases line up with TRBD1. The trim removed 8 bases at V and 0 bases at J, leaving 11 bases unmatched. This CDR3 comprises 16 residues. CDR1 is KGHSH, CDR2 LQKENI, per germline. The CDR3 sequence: CASTNRDSPSTDTQYF. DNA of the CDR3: TGTGCCAGCACCAACCGGGACAGCCCTAGCACAGATACGCAGTATTTT. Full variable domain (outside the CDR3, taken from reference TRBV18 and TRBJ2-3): NAGVMQNPRHLVRRRGQEARLRCSPMKGHSHVYWYRQLPEEGLKFMVYLQKENIIDESGMPKERFSAEFPKEGPSILRIQQVVRGDSAAYFCASTNRDSPSTDTQYFGPGTRLTVL.

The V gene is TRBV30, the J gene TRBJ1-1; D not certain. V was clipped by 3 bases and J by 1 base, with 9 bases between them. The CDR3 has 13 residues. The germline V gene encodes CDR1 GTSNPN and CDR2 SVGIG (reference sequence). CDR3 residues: CAWSQRGNTEAFF. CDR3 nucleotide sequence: TGTGCCTGGAGCCAACGGGGGAACACTGAAGCTTTCTTT.

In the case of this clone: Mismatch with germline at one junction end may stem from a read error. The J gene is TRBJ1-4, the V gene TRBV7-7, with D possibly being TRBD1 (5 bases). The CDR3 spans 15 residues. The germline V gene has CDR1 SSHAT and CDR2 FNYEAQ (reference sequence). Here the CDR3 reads CASSPGTHGSEKLFF. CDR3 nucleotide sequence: TGTGCTAGCAGCCCGGGGACCCACGGGAGTGAAAAACTGTTTTTT.